Below are 28 T cell receptor beta chains sequenced from a single sample in a study of blood T cells in healthy people across ages. The use of a sample-barcoded 5' primer and a J-beta primer mix characterized a second PCR of roughly 7 to 12 cycles. TCRdb used MiXCR to reprocess the 5' RACE reads, holding one entry per CDR3 protein. The sample lists around 850,000 distinct CDR3 sequences; roughly 35% were seen once. Sequenced input: blood. The receptors here all came from a man aged 18 to 30 in good health.

V gene TRBV7-8 combines with J gene TRBJ2-3; 7 bases map to TRBD1. The trim removed 6 bases at V and 2 bases at J, leaving 17 bases unmatched. Per germline, CDR1 SGHVS and CDR2 FQNEAQ. The CDR3 totals 18 residues. CDR3 sequence (DNA): TGTGCCAGCAGTCAACCAAGACTGGGACAGACGGTCACAGATACGCAGTATTTT. It codes for CASSQPRLGQTVTDTQYF.

This clonotype was found a few times. V gene TRBV7-2 combines with J gene TRBJ1-1; TRBD1 agrees at 7 bases. Germline values: CDR1 SGHTA, CDR2 FQGNSA. The CDR3 contains 15 residues. The trim removed 6 bases at V and 10 bases at J, leaving 17 bases unmatched. The CDR3 DNA reads TGTGCCAGCAGACGCGCGGGGGGGACTCCAGGGGGAGCTTTCTTT. Protein: CASRRAGGTPGGAFF.

This chain uses TRBV29-1 with TRBJ2-3, with a possible D match to TRBD2 (6 bases). Germline V CDR1 and CDR2: SQVTM, ANQGSEA. V dropped 6 bases and J dropped 0 bases, with 19 bases sitting between them. This CDR3 spans 16 amino acids. CDR3 amino acids: CSVEHTGLSSTDTQYF. The CDR3, as DNA: TGCAGCGTCGAGCATACGGGACTTTCTAGCACAGATACGCAGTATTTT.

As concerns this clonotype: One end of the junction fails to match germline, which may point to a read error. The J gene is TRBJ2-7, the V gene TRBV9; TRBD1 might be the D (6 bases). The J call may not be correct, given that the DNA end is closer to TRBJ2-5. The CDR3 runs to 14 residues. Germline V gene data show CDR1 as SGDLS and CDR2 as YYNGEE. This chain's CDR3 is CASGVAGAKETQYF. The CDR3 DNA reads as TGTGCCAGCGGCGTAGCAGGGGCCAAAGAGACCCAGTACTTC.

This clonotype was detected only a few times. The rearrangement joins TRBV7-8 to TRBJ1-4; 7 bases are shared with TRBD1. Germline lookup yields CDR1 SGHVS and CDR2 FQNEAQ. V gave up 4 bases and J gave up 2 bases; unmatched junction bases: 4. This CDR3 has 15 residues. CDR3 DNA sequence: TGTGCCAGCAGCTGGGGCAGGGGGACTAATGAAAAACTGTTTTTT. Translated: CASSWGRGTNEKLFF.

Notes on this clonotype: A single base separates this from a much larger clone, so it may be a read error. The conserved phenylalanine or tryptophan normally closing the CDR3 is absent here, so this likely arose from a read error. The chain links TRBV12-3 or TRBV12-4 to TRBJ2-4; D remains ambiguous. There are 18 residues in the CDR3. The V end was cut by 6 bases, the J end by 0 bases, with 21 bases between. The CDR3 nucleotides are TGTGCCAGCAGCTCTTATACCGCCCTTTGGGAAGCCAAAAACATTCAGTACCTC. This gives the protein CASSSYTALWEAKNIQYL.

The J gene is TRBJ1-5, the V gene TRBV3-1, with D perhaps matching TRBD1 (6 bases). This CDR3 has 14 residues. Trimming removed 5 bases from V and 4 bases from J, with 12 bases in between. CDR1 is LGHDT, CDR2 YNNKEL, per germline (reference sequence). CDR3 nucleotides: TGTGCCAGCAGCGGTGAACAGGGTAATCAGCCCCAGCATTTT. Translating it yields CASSGEQGNQPQHF.

This clonotype appeared a single time. V and J are TRBV29-1 and TRBJ1-2; 12 nucleotides line up with TRBD1. Germline CDR1 is SQVTM and CDR2 is ANQGSEA. CDR3 length: 14 amino acids. Trimming at V came to 6 bases and at J to 8 bases, leaving 10 bases not matched to a gene. CDR3 bases: TGCAGCGTACAACCGGGACAGGGGGCGCAGGGCTACACCTTC. This codes for CSVQPGQGAQGYTF.

In DNA, the CDR3 is TGTGCCAGCAGTTACTCGAATACCGACCGTTCTGGGGAGCAGTACTTC. It yields the protein CASSYSNTDRSGEQYF. This chain joins TRBV6-5 and TRBJ2-7; D is uncertain. CDR1 and CDR2 from the germline V gene are MNHEY and SVGAGI. CDR3 size: 16 residues. Trimming cost V 0 bases and J 7 bases, with 19 bases left between them.

The CDR3 here is CSARSPGRVNEQFF. The CDR3 coding sequence is TGCAGTGCTAGATCCCCGGGAAGGGTCAATGAGCAGTTCTTC. The rearrangement uses TRBV20-1 and TRBJ2-1, with a tentative D call TRBD2 (5 bases). Trimming pared 2 bases from V and 6 bases from J, leaving 14 bases between. The germline V gene encodes CDR1 DFQATT and CDR2 SNEGSKA (reference sequence). This CDR3 spans 14 amino acids.

The chain employs TRBV15 and TRBJ2-1, with TRBD2 matching 12 bases. The V segment lost 4 bases and the J segment 5 bases; nucleotides outside the gene matches: 3. This CDR3 contains 15 residues. Germline V gene lookup returns CDR1 LNHNV and CDR2 YYDKDF (reference sequence). CDR3 coding DNA: TGTGCCACCAGCATCAGACTAGCGGGAGACAATGAGCAGTTCTTC. Protein: CATSIRLAGDNEQFF.

A remark on this clonotype: A much larger clone differs by one base, so this may be a read error. The genes are TRBV12-3 or TRBV12-4 and TRBJ1-6; TRBD1 aligns across 8 bases. This CDR3 contains 14 residues. The CDR3 DNA sequence: TGTGCCAGCAGTTTTGGACAGGGCGGTTCACCCCCCCACTTT. It yields the protein CASSFGQGGSPPHF.

The chain links TRBV20-1 to TRBJ2-4, with 12 bases aligning to TRBD2. This CDR3 spans 18 amino acids. The germline gives CDR1 DFQATT, CDR2 SNEGSKA (reference sequence). The junction had 11 bases not matched to a gene; V was cut back by 0 bases and J by 5 bases. DNA for the CDR3: TGCAGTGCTAGAGATCCGCTAGCGGGAGGGCCTTCCCAAAACATTCAGTACTTC. It translates to CSARDPLAGGPSQNIQYF.

V usage is TRBV7-2 and J usage is TRBJ2-7; no clear D gene. The V end was cut by 2 bases, the J end by 2 bases, with 10 bases between. Germline CDR1 SGHTA, CDR2 FQGNSA. This CDR3 spans 14 amino acids. CDR3 nucleotide sequence: TGTGCCAGCAGCTTAAACAGCCAGACCTACGAGCAGTACTTC. As protein: CASSLNSQTYEQYF.

In DNA form, the CDR3 reads TGTGCCACCAGCAGAGATCGGGCCAGACCTAACAATGAGCAGTTCTTC. This gives the protein CATSRDRARPNNEQFF. The chain recombines TRBV15 with TRBJ2-1, with D hard to call. Germline values: CDR1 LNHNV, CDR2 YYDKDF (reference sequence). This CDR3 contains 16 residues. Trimming took off 0 bases at V and 5 bases at J, with 14 bases between the two ends. Looking up the rest from reference TRBV15 and TRBJ2-1 gives the full variable domain: DAMVIQNPRYQVTQFGKPVTLSCSQTLNHNVMYWYQQKSSQAPKLLFHYYDKDFNNEADTPDNFQSRRPNTSFCFLDIRSPGLGDTAMYLCATSRDRARPNNEQFFGPGTRLTVL.

This clonotype was seen ten or more times. The chain links TRBV20-1 to TRBJ2-3; D is unresolved. CDR1 DFQATT and CDR2 SNEGSKA come from the germline V gene (reference sequence). The CDR3 runs 12 residues. Trimming shortened V by 7 bases and J by 5 bases, and 13 bases separated the two germline ends. CDR3 residues: CSVQQTRDTQYF. The DNA of the CDR3 is TGCAGTGTCCAGCAGACTCGAGATACGCAGTATTTT.

The chain links TRBV15 to TRBJ2-4; tentative D call: TRBD1 (6 bases). The J call may be mistaken, given a closer DNA end match to TRBJ2-7. The CDR3 is 14 amino acids. Germline V gives CDR1 LNHNV, CDR2 YYDKDF (reference sequence). CDR3 coding DNA: TGTGCCACCAGCAGAGACCAGGGGAACTACGAGCAGTACTTC. This sequence encodes CATSRDQGNYEQYF.

This clonotype came up a few times. This chain links TRBV12-5 with TRBJ2-5; 9 bases are shared with TRBD1. V was pared by 6 bases and J by 1 base, with 12 bases of the junction left unmatched. Per the germline V gene, CDR1 is LGHNT and CDR2 is FRNRAP. The CDR3 totals 17 residues. The DNA of the CDR3 is TGTGCTAGTGGCGACCTAACTACAGGGGGCCCCCAAGAGACCCAGTACTTC. Encoded protein: CASGDLTTGGPQETQYF.

This clonotype showed up many times. The chain carries TRBV5-1 and TRBJ2-7; the match to TRBD1 covers 7 bases. The CDR3 sequence is 14 residues long. From germline, CDR1 is SGHRS and CDR2 YFSETQ. The V gene end was trimmed by 4 bases and the J gene end by 1 base; junction bases not matched to a gene: 5. CDR3 sequence (DNA): TGCGCCAGCAGCCTCGGGACAGTTTCCTACGAGCAGTACTTC. As protein: CASSLGTVSYEQYF.

The count of this clonotype is one. V and J are TRBV2 and TRBJ2-1, with a tentative D call TRBD1 (5 bases). The CDR3 covers 18 residues. Germline V lookup: CDR1 SNHLY, CDR2 FYNNEI. The V and J ends lost 4 bases and 4 bases respectively, with 23 bases between them. The chain's CDR3 is CASSGEIARERVYNEQFF. CDR3 bases: TGTGCCAGCAGTGGCGAAATCGCCAGGGAAAGGGTTTACAATGAGCAGTTCTTC.

This clonotype has only a few counts. V gene TRBV12-3 or TRBV12-4 combines with J gene TRBJ2-3; 8 bases match TRBD2. The CDR3 sequence is 15 residues long. Unmatched junction bases numbered 5, after V lost 6 bases and J lost 0 bases. This chain's CDR3 is CASRQIAGSTDTQYF. The DNA for the CDR3 is TGTGCCAGCAGACAAATAGCGGGGAGCACAGATACGCAGTATTTT.

The chain carries TRBV5-1 and TRBJ1-4; D call uncertain. Germline V lookup: CDR1 SGHRS, CDR2 YFSETQ. The CDR3 spans 14 residues. Trimming pared 4 bases from V and 2 bases from J, leaving 9 bases between. The CDR3 here is CASSPWMTNEKLFF. The CDR3 DNA sequence: TGCGCCAGCAGCCCATGGATGACTAATGAAAAACTGTTTTTT.

Only a few counts were recorded for this clonotype. The chain carries TRBV20-1 and TRBJ2-2; the D gene is possibly TRBD2 (6 bases). Per the germline V gene, CDR1 is DFQATT and CDR2 is SNEGSKA (reference sequence). V lost 0 bases, J lost 5 bases, and 16 bases lay in between. This CDR3 region has 16 residues. In DNA form, the CDR3 reads TGCAGTGCTAGAGATTACGGGGGAGGCAGAACCGGGGAGCTGTTTTTT. This gives the protein CSARDYGGGRTGELFF.

This clonotype was detected ten times or more. CDR3 DNA: TGTGCCAGTAGTTCCCGGGACACCGTCCTTGGCTACACCTTC. This sequence encodes CASSSRDTVLGYTF. The rearrangement joins TRBV19 to TRBJ1-2, with a possible D match to TRBD1 (6 bases). This CDR3 has 14 amino acids. In germline, CDR1 is LNHDA, CDR2 SQIVND (reference sequence). Deletions cut 5 bases from V and 7 bases from J, with 17 bases between.

In its sample, this clonotype was seen a few times. J is TRBJ2-1 and V is TRBV28, with TRBD1 matching 7 bases. V lost 4 bases and J lost 6; bases outside the gene matches: 15. Germline V gene sequence: CDR1 MDHEN, CDR2 SYDVKM. The CDR3 covers 17 residues. Here the CDR3 DNA reads TGTGCCAGCAGTTACCGTCCACAGGGGTTAAATCGCAATGAGCAGTTCTTC. Translated, it gives CASSYRPQGLNRNEQFF.

A few counts support this clonotype. The chain combines TRBV5-1 with TRBJ1-4, with no clear D. Trimming stripped 0 bases from V and 4 bases from J, with 13 bases between. Looked up from germline, CDR1 is SGHRS and CDR2 is YFSETQ. The CDR3 totals 16 residues. CDR3 sequence reads: CASSLAVAAVNEKLFF. The DNA for the CDR3 is TGCGCCAGCAGCTTGGCCGTGGCGGCAGTTAATGAAAAACTGTTTTTT.

The rearrangement uses TRBV12-3 or TRBV12-4 and TRBJ1-1; TRBD1 is a possible D gene (5 bases). The length of the CDR3 is 16 residues. V was shortened by 6 bases and J by 3 bases, with 20 bases between the two germline ends. This CDR3 is CASRSVGGAEYTEAFF. CDR3 coding DNA: TGTGCCAGCAGGTCAGTGGGAGGGGCGGAGTACACTGAAGCTTTCTTT.

The chain combines TRBV6-4 with TRBJ2-5; 9 bases are a match to TRBD2. The germline CDR1 and CDR2 sequences are MRHNA and SNTAGT. The CDR3 sequence is 15 residues long. With V trimmed by 4 bases and J by 13 bases, 16 bases remained unmatched. DNA of the CDR3: TGTGCCAGCAGTGCCCCGGGACTAGCTACAATGAAGGGGTACTTC. Its translation: CASSAPGLATMKGYF.